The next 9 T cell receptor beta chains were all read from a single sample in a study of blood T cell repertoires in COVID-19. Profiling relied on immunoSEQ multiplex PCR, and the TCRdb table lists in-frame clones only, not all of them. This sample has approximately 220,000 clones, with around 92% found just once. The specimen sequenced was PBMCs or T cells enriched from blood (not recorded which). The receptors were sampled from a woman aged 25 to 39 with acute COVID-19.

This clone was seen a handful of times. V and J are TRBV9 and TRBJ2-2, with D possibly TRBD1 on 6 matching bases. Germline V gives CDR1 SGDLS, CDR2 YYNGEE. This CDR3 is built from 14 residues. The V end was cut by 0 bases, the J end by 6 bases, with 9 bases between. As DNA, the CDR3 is TGTGCCAGCAGCGTAGGCAGGGGTTCCGGGGAGCTGTTTTTT. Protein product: CASSVGRGSGELFF.

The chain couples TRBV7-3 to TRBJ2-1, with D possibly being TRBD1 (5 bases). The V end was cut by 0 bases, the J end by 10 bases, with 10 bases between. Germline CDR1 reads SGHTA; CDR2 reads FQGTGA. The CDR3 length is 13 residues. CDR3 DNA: TGTGCCAGCAGCTTAACTGGCAGGGTAGAGCAGTTCTTC. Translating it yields CASSLTGRVEQFF.

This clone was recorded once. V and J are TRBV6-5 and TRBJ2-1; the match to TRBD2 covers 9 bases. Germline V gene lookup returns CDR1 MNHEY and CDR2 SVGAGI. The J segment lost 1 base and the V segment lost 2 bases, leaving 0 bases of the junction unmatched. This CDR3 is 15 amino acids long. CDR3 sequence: CASSYAGGSYNEQFF. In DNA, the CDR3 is TGTGCCAGCAGTTACGCGGGGGGGTCCTACAATGAGCAGTTCTTC.

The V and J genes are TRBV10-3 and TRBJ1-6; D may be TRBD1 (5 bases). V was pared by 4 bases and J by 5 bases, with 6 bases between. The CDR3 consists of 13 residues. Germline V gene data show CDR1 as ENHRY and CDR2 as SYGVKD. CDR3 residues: CAISGTNNSPLHF. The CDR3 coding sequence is TGTGCCATCAGTGGGACAAATAATTCACCCCTCCACTTT.

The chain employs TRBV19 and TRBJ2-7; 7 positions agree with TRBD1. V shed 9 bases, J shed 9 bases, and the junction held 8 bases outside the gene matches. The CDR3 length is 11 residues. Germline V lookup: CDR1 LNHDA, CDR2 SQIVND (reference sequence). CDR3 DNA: TGTGCCAGCTCCCGACAGGGCCGGCAGTACTTC. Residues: CASSRQGRQYF.

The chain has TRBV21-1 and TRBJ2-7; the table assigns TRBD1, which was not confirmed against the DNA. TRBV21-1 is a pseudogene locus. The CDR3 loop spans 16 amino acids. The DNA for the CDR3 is TGTGCCAGCAGCAAAGGCCTTAGGGGGTTTCTCTACGAGCAGTACTTC. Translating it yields CASSKGLRGFLYEQYF.

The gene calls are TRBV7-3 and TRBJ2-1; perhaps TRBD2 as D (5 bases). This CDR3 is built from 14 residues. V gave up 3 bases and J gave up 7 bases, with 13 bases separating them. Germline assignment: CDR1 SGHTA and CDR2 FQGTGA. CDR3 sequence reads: CASSFGRAGNEQFF. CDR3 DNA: TGTGCCAGCAGCTTCGGGCGGGCCGGGAATGAGCAGTTCTTC.

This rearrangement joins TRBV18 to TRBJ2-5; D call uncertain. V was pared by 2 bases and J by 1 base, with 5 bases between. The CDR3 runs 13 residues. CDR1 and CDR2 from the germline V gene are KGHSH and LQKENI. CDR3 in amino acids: CASSPGGQETQYF. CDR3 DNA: TGTGCCAGCTCACCAGGCGGCCAAGAGACCCAGTACTTC.

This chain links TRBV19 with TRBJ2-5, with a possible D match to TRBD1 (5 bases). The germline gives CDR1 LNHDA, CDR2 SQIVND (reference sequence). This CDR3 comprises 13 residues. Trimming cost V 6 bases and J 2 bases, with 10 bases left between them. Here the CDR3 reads CASRKQVQETQYF. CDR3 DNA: TGTGCCAGTAGGAAACAGGTACAAGAGACCCAGTACTTC.